Shown below are 20 T cell receptor beta chains from a single sample sequenced in a study of shared clonotypes between healthy human individuals. Some clones are missing from TCRdb's copy, which holds only in-frame ones; the method was immunoSEQ multiplex PCR. The repertoire consists of about 380,000 clones, with about 96% occurring once and the leading ten covering about 0.32%. Sequencing was done on a sample of memory CD8+ T cells sorted from blood. As for subset: CD45RO+ cells pooled with CCR7-negative TemRA cells. The receptors derive from a man under 40 in good health.

This chain links TRBV10-3 with TRBJ2-7; D is uncertain. CDR3 length: 14 residues. Germline CDR1 is ENHRY and CDR2 is SYGVKD. V was cut by 2 bases and J by 0 bases, with 8 bases left in between. The CDR3 DNA sequence: TGTGCCATCAGTGAGGAGACTGACTCCTACGAGCAGTACTTC. Translating it yields CAISEETDSYEQYF.

The chain couples TRBV15 to TRBJ2-7; D is perhaps TRBD2 (5 bases). CDR1 and CDR2 from the germline V gene are LNHNV and YYDKDF (reference sequence). The CDR3 consists of 15 residues. With 2 bases removed from V and 5 bases from J, the gap between germline ends came to 16 bases. The CDR3 bases are TGTGCCACCAGCAGACCCAGCGGAGCCCGAGACGAGCAGTACTTC. Its translation is CATSRPSGARDEQYF.

The chain joins TRBV7-9 to TRBJ1-1; TRBD1 is a possible D gene (6 bases). V lost 5 bases and J lost 11, with 15 bases in between. The CDR3 contains 12 residues. Per the germline V gene, CDR1 is SEHNR and CDR2 is FQNEAQ (reference sequence). CDR3 sequence (DNA): TGTGCCAGCAGCCTTCCTCAGGGGAAGGCTTTCTTT. Its protein is CASSLPQGKAFF.

In DNA form, the CDR3 reads TGCGCCAGCAGCCCCATCGGAGGGGCTAGCGGGAAAGAGACCCAGTACTTC. Protein sequence: CASSPIGGASGKETQYF. The rearrangement uses TRBV4-1 and TRBJ2-5; 9 bases align to TRBD2. Germline values: CDR1 MGHRA, CDR2 YSYEKL. After removal of 4 bases from V and 3 bases from J, the junction contained 12 bases not matched to a gene. The CDR3 contains 17 residues.

The J gene is TRBJ1-1, the V gene TRBV5-1; 8 bases match TRBD1. Unmatched junction bases numbered 7, after V lost 1 base and J lost 5 bases. Germline CDR1 SGHRS, CDR2 YFSETQ. This CDR3 comprises 15 residues. This CDR3 reads CASSLPQGAGTEAFF. In DNA, the CDR3 is TGCGCCAGCAGCTTGCCGCAGGGGGCCGGGACTGAAGCTTTCTTT.

The rearrangement joins TRBV5-4 to TRBJ1-2; D remains ambiguous. V was pared by 2 bases and J by 7 bases, with 12 bases between. The germline gives CDR1 SGHNT, CDR2 YYREEE (reference sequence). The CDR3 sequence is 13 residues long. As DNA, the CDR3 is TGTGCCAGCAGCTTCAAGGGTGAGGGTGGCTACACCTTC. It specifies CASSFKGEGGYTF.

The rearrangement uses TRBV30 and TRBJ1-2; the match to TRBD1 covers 10 bases. The V and J ends lost 2 bases and 4 bases, in that order; junction bases with no gene match: 4. The CDR3 is made up of 14 amino acids. Germline CDR1 and CDR2: GTSNPN and SVGIG (reference sequence). The CDR3 DNA sequence: TGTGCCTGGAGTAAGGGACAGGGGCTCTATGGCTACACCTTC. It is translated as CAWSKGQGLYGYTF.

This chain links TRBV21-1 with TRBJ2-7; TRBD2, the D gene given by the table, was not confirmed from the DNA. TRBV21-1 is described as a pseudogene. The CDR3 totals 16 residues. CDR3 coding DNA: TGTGCCAGCAGCAAAGAGCGGAAGGGAAGCTCCTACGAGCAGTACTTC. As protein: CASSKERKGSSYEQYF.

CDR3 sequence: CASSLGYRLNTEAFF. CDR3 in DNA: TGTGCCAGCAGCTTAGGCTACCGATTGAACACTGAAGCTTTCTTT. This chain connects TRBV11-2 to TRBJ1-1; D uncertain. Trimming left V 1 base short and J 0 bases short, with 9 bases between. Per germline, CDR1 SGHAT and CDR2 FQNNGV. The CDR3 contains 15 residues.

The gene calls are TRBV19 and TRBJ2-7; 9 nucleotides agree with TRBD1. The CDR3 totals 14 residues. Germline CDR1 and CDR2: LNHDA and SQIVND (reference sequence). The V gene end was trimmed by 6 bases and the J gene end by 2 bases; junction bases not matched to a gene: 5. The CDR3 sequence: CASSTGTGTYEQYF. CDR3 DNA: TGTGCCAGTAGCACCGGGACAGGGACCTACGAGCAGTACTTC.

J is TRBJ2-7 and V is TRBV5-6, with TRBD2 matching over 7 bases. Germline assignment: CDR1 SGHDT and CDR2 YYEEEE. There are 16 residues in the CDR3. Losses at the gene ends were 1 base for V and 1 base for J; bases not matched to a gene: 8. As DNA, the CDR3 is TGTGCCAGCAGCTTGCTCGGGAGAGCGGGATCCTACGAGCAGTACTTC. Its protein is CASSLLGRAGSYEQYF.

Notes on this clone: In the same sample, other DNA sequences code for this CDR3. The chain employs TRBV28 and TRBJ1-5, with D uncertain. The germline V and J ends were trimmed by 2 bases and 4 bases, with 6 bases remaining between them. CDR3 length equals 13 residues. Germline values: CDR1 MDHEN, CDR2 SYDVKM. CDR3 residues: CASSLNGNQPQHF. The CDR3 bases are TGTGCCAGCAGTTTAAACGGGAATCAGCCCCAGCATTTT.

This chain joins TRBV29-1 and TRBJ1-1, with D unresolved. Trimming shortened V by 4 bases and J by 3 bases, and 15 bases separated the two germline ends. CDR3 length equals 14 residues. Germline lookup yields CDR1 SQVTM and CDR2 ANQGSEA. As DNA, the CDR3 is TGCAGCGTTGCCCTCCGGGCAGTCCACACTGAAGCTTTCTTT. Protein: CSVALRAVHTEAFF.

The chain employs TRBV19 and TRBJ2-7; D ambiguous. The CDR3 length is 14 residues. Germline lookup yields CDR1 LNHDA and CDR2 SQIVND (reference sequence). Deletions cut 0 bases from V and 3 bases from J, with 9 bases between. CDR3 loop: CASSIDRHYYEQYF. The CDR3, as DNA: TGTGCCAGTAGTATAGATCGCCATTACTACGAGCAGTACTTC.

This chain connects TRBV19 to TRBJ2-1; tentative D call: TRBD2 (5 bases). Germline V gene data show CDR1 as LNHDA and CDR2 as SQIVND (reference sequence). V gave up 5 bases and J gave up 10 bases, with 12 bases separating them. The CDR3 loop spans 12 amino acids. CDR3 sequence: CASSYLGREQFF. The CDR3 DNA reads as TGTGCCAGTAGTTATCTGGGGAGAGAGCAGTTCTTC.

The chain combines TRBV6-5 with TRBJ2-1; possibly TRBD1 for D (6 bases). The CDR3 runs 15 residues. The V end was cut by 4 bases, the J end by 4 bases, with 14 bases between. CDR1 MNHEY and CDR2 SVGAGI come from the germline V gene. This CDR3 reads CASSSGRGTYNEQFF. The CDR3 DNA sequence: TGTGCCAGCAGTTCGGGCAGGGGTACATACAATGAGCAGTTCTTC.

This clone came up once. The rearrangement uses TRBV20-1 and TRBJ2-7; D is perhaps TRBD1 (5 bases). V gave up 6 bases and J gave up 6 bases, with 9 bases separating them. The CDR3 totals 10 residues. Germline CDR1 and CDR2: DFQATT and SNEGSKA (reference sequence). The CDR3 loop is CSAAGPEQYF. The DNA of the CDR3 is TGCAGTGCAGCAGGGCCCGAGCAGTACTTC.

This clone was seen only a few times. V gene TRBV7-9 combines with J gene TRBJ2-3, with TRBD2 identical over 11 bases. V was clipped by 5 bases and J by 6 bases; unmatched bases: 10. This CDR3 is built from 16 residues. Looked up from germline, CDR1 is SEHNR and CDR2 is FQNEAQ (reference sequence). The DNA for the CDR3 is TGTGCCAGCAGCGCAGGAGTAGCGGGAGGGCCGGATACGCAGTATTTT. It encodes CASSAGVAGGPDTQYF.

The V call is TRBV28, the J call TRBJ1-2; 7 bases map to TRBD1. Germline V CDR1 and CDR2: MDHEN, SYDVKM. The length of the CDR3 is 13 residues. J was trimmed by 2 bases and V by 6 bases; bases with no gene match: 3. In DNA form, the CDR3 reads TGTGCCAGCAGGTTGACAGGGAACTATGGCTACACCTTC. It codes for CASRLTGNYGYTF.

This chain links TRBV29-1 with TRBJ2-5; TRBD2 might be the D (6 bases). Deletions cut 8 bases from V and 5 bases from J, with 21 bases between. Germline V gene lookup returns CDR1 SQVTM and CDR2 ANQGSEA. CDR3 length: 14 amino acids. CDR3 DNA: TGCAGCCTCCACCCTGGCGGGACGTCGGAGACCCAGTACTTC. Translating gives CSLHPGGTSETQYF. The full variable domain, in which reference TRBV29-1 and TRBJ2-5 provide the parts outside the CDR3, is SAVISQKPSRDICQRGTSLTIQCQVDSQVTMMFWYRQQPGQSLTLIATANQGSEATYESGFVIDKFPISRPNLTFSTLTVSNMSPEDSSIYLCSLHPGGTSETQYFGPGTRLLVL.